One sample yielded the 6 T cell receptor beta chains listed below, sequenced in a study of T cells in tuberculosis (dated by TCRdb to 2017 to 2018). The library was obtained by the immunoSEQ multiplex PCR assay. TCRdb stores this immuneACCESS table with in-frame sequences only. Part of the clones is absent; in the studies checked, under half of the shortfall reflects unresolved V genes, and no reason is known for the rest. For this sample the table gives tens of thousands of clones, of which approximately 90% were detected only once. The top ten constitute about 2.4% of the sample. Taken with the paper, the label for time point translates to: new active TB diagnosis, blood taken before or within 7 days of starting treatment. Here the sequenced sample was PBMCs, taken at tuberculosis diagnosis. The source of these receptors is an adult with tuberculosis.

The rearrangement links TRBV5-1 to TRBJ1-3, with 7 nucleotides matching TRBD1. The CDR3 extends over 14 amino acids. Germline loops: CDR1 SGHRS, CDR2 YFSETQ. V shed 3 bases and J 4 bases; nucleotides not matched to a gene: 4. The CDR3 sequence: CASSSTGSGNTIYF. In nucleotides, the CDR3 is TGCGCCAGCAGCTCGACAGGGTCGGGAAACACCATATATTTT. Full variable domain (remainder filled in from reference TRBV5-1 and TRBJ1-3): KAGVTQTPRYLIKTRGQQVTLSCSPISGHRSVSWYQQTPGQGLQFLFEYFSETQRNKGNFPGRFSGRQFSNSRSEMNVSTLELGDSALYLCASSSTGSGNTIYFGEGSWLTVV.

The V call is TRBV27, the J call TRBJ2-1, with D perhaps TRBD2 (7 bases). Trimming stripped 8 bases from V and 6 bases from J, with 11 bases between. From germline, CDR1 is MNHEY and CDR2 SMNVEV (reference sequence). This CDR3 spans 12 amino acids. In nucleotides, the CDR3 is TGTGCCAGCGGGAGGGGGAGCAATGAGCAGTTCTTC. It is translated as CASGRGSNEQFF.

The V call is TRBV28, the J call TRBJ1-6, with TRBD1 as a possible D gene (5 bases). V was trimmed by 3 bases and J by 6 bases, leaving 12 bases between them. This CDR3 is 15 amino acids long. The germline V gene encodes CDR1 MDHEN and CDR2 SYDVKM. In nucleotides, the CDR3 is TGTGCCAGCAGTTTTAGGGGCCAGATTAATTCACCCCTCCACTTT. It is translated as CASSFRGQINSPLHF.

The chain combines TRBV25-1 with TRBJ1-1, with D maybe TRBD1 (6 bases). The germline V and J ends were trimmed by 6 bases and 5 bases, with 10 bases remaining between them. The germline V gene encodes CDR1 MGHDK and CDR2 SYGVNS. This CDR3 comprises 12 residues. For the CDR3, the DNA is TGTGCCAGCAGCTCAGGGGATACTGAAGCTTTCTTT. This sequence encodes CASSSGDTEAFF.

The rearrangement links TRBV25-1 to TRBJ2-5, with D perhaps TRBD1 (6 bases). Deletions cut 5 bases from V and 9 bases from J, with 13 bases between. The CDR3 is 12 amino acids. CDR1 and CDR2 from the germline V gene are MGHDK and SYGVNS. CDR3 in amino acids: CASSPTGSAQYF. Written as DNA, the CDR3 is TGTGCCAGCAGTCCTACAGGGTCGGCCCAGTACTTC.

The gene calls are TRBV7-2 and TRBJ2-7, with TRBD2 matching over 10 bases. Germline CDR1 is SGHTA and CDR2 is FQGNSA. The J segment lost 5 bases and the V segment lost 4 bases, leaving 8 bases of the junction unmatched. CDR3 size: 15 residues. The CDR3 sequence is CASSSWVAGGNEQYF. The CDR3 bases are TGTGCCAGCAGCTCCTGGGTAGCGGGGGGAAACGAGCAGTACTTC.